The present T cell receptor (beta chain) was sequenced within a study of shared clonotypes between healthy human individuals. The CDR3 has 17 amino acids. Looked up from germline, CDR1 is PRHDT and CDR2 is FYEKMQ (reference sequence). With 4 bases clipped from V and 2 bases from J, the junction kept 5 bases outside the gene matches. Clones were read by immunoSEQ multiplex PCR, and TCRdb kept only the in-frame ones, dropping some. Of 2 million to 2.5 million clones in the sample, 85% to 95% were seen once. Turning to this clone: Its antigen is currently unknown.

Findings and limits, study-wide: Estimated richness values were generally larger in naive subsets than in memory subsets. About 5.2% was the fraction of naive CD4 clonotypes found shared across four donors.

The chain recombines TRBV13 with TRBJ2-3, with TRBD2 matching 14 bases. This clonotype originated in a man aged 18 to 30 in good health. Sample: naive CD4+ T cells sorted from blood. Subset reported: CD45RA+ positively selected. The CDR3 spells CASSYGTSGGDTDTQYF. The CDR3 DNA sequence: TGTGCCAGCAGCTACGGGACTAGCGGGGGCGACACAGATACGCAGTATTTT.